A selection of T cell receptor beta chains follows, all from one sample in a study of a mutant IDH1 vaccine in newly diagnosed glioma. Measured with immunoSEQ multiplex PCR; TCRdb has only the in-frame clones, and not every one. The sample has approximately 56,000 clones, approximately 75% seen once. Their antigen targets remain unknown. The starting material was PBMCs, obtained from a glioma patient whose treatment included an IDH1 peptide vaccine. Receptor source: a man between 50 and 59 years old with glioma. Each CDR3 is given with its conserved first and last residue. Each record gives: J gene, V gene, CDR3 protein.

TRBJ1-1 TRBV5-4 CASSSDLDSNEAFF
TRBJ2-2 TRBV5-4 CASSSRTGMAGELFF
TRBJ2-7 TRBV5-1 CASSFGTEYEQYF
TRBJ1-2 TRBV2 CASRGDRLGGYTF
TRBJ1-4 TRBV28 CASSPGALWEKLFF
TRBJ2-3 TRBV7-3 CASSLGRGRTDTQYF
TRBJ2-5 TRBV10-2 CASSESGRGETQYF
TRBJ1-1 TRBV5-4 CASSLGTGVNTEAFF
TRBJ1-6 TRBV6-6 CASRDRVGDSPLHF
TRBJ1-3 TRBV7-2 CASSHRGLGNTIYF
TRBJ2-7 TRBV7-9 CASSLDSDAPSYEQYF
TRBJ1-1 TRBV5-4 CASSRGQGGSTEAFF
TRBJ1-1 TRBV5-6 CASSGGATEAFF
TRBJ1-1 TRBV13 CASSLSGSYLNTEAFF
TRBJ2-7 TRBV29-1 CSVEWSYEQYF
TRBJ1-3 TRBV7-8 CASSLGGNTIYF
TRBJ2-1 TRBV29-1 CSVEARDRSSNEQFF
TRBJ2-7 TRBV27 CASSPGWGGEQYF
TRBJ2-1 TRBV14 CASSQAGGTYNEQFF